What follows are 29 T cell receptor beta chains derived from one specimen sequenced in a study of vaccination and CD4 T cells after COVID-19. Treatment noted: approximately 11-day PBMC culture with coronavirus spike peptide pools or control peptides (ViraFEST assay). The collection of CD4+ T cells from the unexposed donor took place before the COVID-19 pandemic (2011-2018). Antigens for these TCRs are unknown. Cultured CD4+ T cell DNA was sequenced using the Oncomine TCR Beta short-read assay. TCRdb reprocessed the PCR reads via MiXCR and lists one record per CDR3 protein. The sample lists about 6,600 distinct CDR3 sequences; 29% were seen once. The sequenced sample was CD4+ T cells from blood, cultured in vitro. The receptors were gathered from a human donor in good health.

The gene calls are TRBV5-8 and TRBJ1-1; no firm D call. Germline V gene sequence: CDR1 SGHTS, CDR2 YDEGEE. V dropped 1 base and J dropped 3 bases, with 7 bases sitting between them. The length of the CDR3 is 13 residues. As DNA, the CDR3 is TGTGCCAGCAGCTTGAATTCTGACACTGAAGCTTTCTTT. It codes for CASSLNSDTEAFF.

The V and J genes are TRBV2 and TRBJ2-7; D perhaps matches TRBD1 (5 bases). Deletions cut 7 bases from V and 4 bases from J, with 11 bases between. Per germline, CDR1 SNHLY and CDR2 FYNNEI. The CDR3 spans 12 residues. CDR3 DNA sequence: TGTGCCAGCATCTCAGGGTGGTACGAGCAGTACTTC. Its translation is CASISGWYEQYF.

The chain uses TRBV6-5 and TRBJ2-3, with 7 bases aligning to TRBD2. V lost 0 bases, J lost 0 bases, and 3 bases stayed unmatched. In germline, CDR1 is MNHEY, CDR2 SVGAGI. This CDR3 comprises 16 residues. The CDR3 bases are TGTGCCAGCAGTTACTCGGGACTAACTAGCACAGATACGCAGTATTTT. This codes for CASSYSGLTSTDTQYF.

V is TRBV19 and J is TRBJ1-1; D possibly corresponds to TRBD1 (5 bases). Trimming left V 7 bases short and J 4 bases short, with 19 bases between. This CDR3 has 15 residues. CDR1 is LNHDA and CDR2 is SQIVND in the germline V gene (reference sequence). This chain's CDR3 is CASISRGGKATEAFF. DNA of the CDR3: TGTGCCAGTATATCCCGGGGCGGTAAGGCCACTGAAGCTTTCTTT.

This clonotype has a handful of counts. The chain is built from TRBV7-9 and TRBJ2-7, with D possibly matching TRBD2 (6 bases). Between the trimmed V and J ends, which lost 3 bases and 3 bases, there was a span of 12 bases. The CDR3 totals 14 residues. Germline CDR1 reads SEHNR; CDR2 reads FQNEAQ (reference sequence). CDR3 sequence (DNA): TGTGCCAGCAGCTTCGCCGGGACTGTCTACGAGCAGTACTTC. This gives the protein CASSFAGTVYEQYF. Complete variable domain (other parts from reference TRBV7-9 and TRBJ2-7): DTGVSQNPRHKITKRGQNVTFRCDPISEHNRLYWYRQTLGQGPEFLTYFQNEAQLEKSRLLSDRFSAERPKGSFSTLEIQRTEQGDSAMYLCASSFAGTVYEQYFGPGTRLTVT.

This clonotype was observed a handful of times. The chain is built from TRBV6-1 and TRBJ1-1; no firm D call. The V end lost 1 base, the J end lost 4 bases, and 7 bases lay between the germline ends. Germline loops: CDR1 MNHNS, CDR2 SASEGT. The CDR3 spans 13 residues. CDR3 in DNA: TGTGCCAGCAGTGAAGGGTCTCTCACTGAAGCTTTCTTT. Translating gives CASSEGSLTEAFF.

The chain uses TRBV5-1 and TRBJ2-5, with 7 bases fitting TRBD1. From germline, CDR1 is SGHRS and CDR2 YFSETQ. After removal of 0 bases from V and 5 bases from J, the junction contained 10 bases not matched to a gene. The CDR3 length is 16 residues. The CDR3 loop reads CASSLVDRRSRETQYF. The CDR3 DNA reads as TGCGCCAGCAGCTTGGTGGACAGGAGGTCCCGGGAGACCCAGTACTTC.

CDR3 sequence (DNA): TGTGCCAGCAGCGCCCATAGCGACACTGAAGCTTTCTTT. This sequence encodes CASSAHSDTEAFF. This chain links TRBV9 with TRBJ1-1; no definite D call. CDR3 size: 13 residues. Germline-derived CDR1 and CDR2 are SGDLS and YYNGEE. Trimming took off 3 bases at V and 3 bases at J, with 9 bases between the two ends.

The chain has TRBV7-2 and TRBJ2-3, with TRBD2 matching over 9 bases. V gave up 1 base and J gave up 11 bases; unmatched junction bases: 4. Germline-derived CDR1 and CDR2 are SGHTA and FQGNSA. The CDR3 runs 13 residues. The CDR3 spells CASSLGGGAQQYF. CDR3 nucleotides: TGTGCCAGCAGCTTAGGCGGGGGGGCCCAGCAGTATTTT.

This clonotype was seen a handful of times. V usage is TRBV25-1 and J usage is TRBJ2-1; the D gene is possibly TRBD1 (7 bases). With 4 bases removed from V and 7 bases from J, the gap between germline ends came to 11 bases. The CDR3 extends over 13 amino acids. Looked up from germline, CDR1 is MGHDK and CDR2 is SYGVNS. For the CDR3, the DNA is TGTGCCAGCAGTGTCCCAGGGGGGAATGAGCAGTTCTTC. Its protein product is CASSVPGGNEQFF.

This clonotype has just a few counts. One end of the junction fails to match germline, which may point to a read error. The chain links TRBV10-3 to TRBJ1-6; D is possibly TRBD1 (6 bases). Germline CDR1 reads ENHRY; CDR2 reads SYGVKD. This CDR3 contains 14 residues. The CDR3 nucleotides are TGTGCCGTCAGGGGAGAGGCCTATAATTCACCCCTCCACTTT. Encoded protein: CAVRGEAYNSPLHF.

The chain links TRBV6-1 to TRBJ2-1; D is uncertain. The germline V gene encodes CDR1 MNHNS and CDR2 SASEGT. This CDR3 spans 13 amino acids. V lost 8 bases, J lost 0 bases, and 8 bases lay in between. This chain's CDR3 is CASEGVSYNEQFF. The CDR3 DNA reads as TGTGCCAGCGAAGGCGTCTCCTACAATGAGCAGTTCTTC.

The chain has TRBV19 and TRBJ2-3; maybe TRBD2 (7 bases). The V gene's germline CDR1 is LNHDA and CDR2 SQIVND (reference sequence). The CDR3 is 17 amino acids. Trimming took off 6 bases at V and 4 bases at J, with 23 bases between the two ends. The DNA for the CDR3 is TGTGCCAGTAGGCCACCCCGGGGGGCCCCCAGCGCAGATACGCAGTATTTT. Translation gives CASRPPRGAPSADTQYF.

The chain carries TRBV6-2 or TRBV6-3 and TRBJ1-1, with a tentative D call TRBD1 (5 bases). Germline-derived CDR1 and CDR2 are MNHEY and SVGEGT. Deletions cut 1 base from V and 2 bases from J, with 8 bases between. This CDR3 has 14 residues. The CDR3 is CASSYFDRNTEAFF. The CDR3 coding sequence is TGTGCCAGCAGTTACTTTGACAGAAACACTGAAGCTTTCTTT.

This clonotype occurred a few times. This chain connects TRBV19 to TRBJ2-1, with 11 bases aligning to TRBD1. CDR1 LNHDA and CDR2 SQIVND come from the germline V gene (reference sequence). The CDR3 is made up of 14 amino acids. The ends lost 9 bases at V and 7 bases at J; junction bases unmatched: 8. CDR3 loop: CASAGTGGKNEQFF. CDR3 bases: TGTGCCAGCGCCGGGACAGGGGGGAAGAATGAGCAGTTCTTC.

This clonotype was seen only once. CDR3 region: CASSFSGQEFLNYNSPLHF. The CDR3 nucleotides are TGTGCCAGCAGTTTTTCGGGGCAGGAGTTCCTAAACTATAATTCACCCCTCCACTTT. J is TRBJ1-6 and V is TRBV6-5; a possible D gene is TRBD1 (5 bases). CDR3 length: 19 residues. V shed 4 bases and J shed 3 bases, with 22 bases lying between them. CDR1 and CDR2 (germline): MNHEY, SVGAGI.

The rearrangement joins TRBV19 to TRBJ1-5; D ambiguous. Germline V gene lookup returns CDR1 LNHDA and CDR2 SQIVND (reference sequence). The CDR3 contains 15 residues. V shed 2 bases and J shed 0 bases, with 8 bases lying between them. The chain's CDR3 is CASSILGSSNQPQHF. The CDR3, as DNA: TGTGCCAGTAGTATATTGGGGTCTAGCAATCAGCCCCAGCATTTT.

This clonotype was seen a few times. The genes are TRBV10-1 and TRBJ1-1, with D possibly being TRBD1 (6 bases). The V and J ends lost 4 bases and 2 bases respectively, with 11 bases between them. CDR3 length equals 14 residues. Looked up from germline, CDR1 is WNHNN and CDR2 is SYGVQD (reference sequence). CDR3: CASSALQGNTEAFF. CDR3 nucleotide sequence: TGCGCCAGCAGTGCTTTACAGGGCAACACTGAAGCTTTCTTT.

Sample share makes this clonotype medium-sized (0.01 to 0.1%). CDR3 residues: CASKGGIYGYTF. CDR3 sequence (DNA): TGTGCCAGTAAAGGGGGAATCTATGGCTACACCTTC. The chain combines TRBV27 with TRBJ1-2; tentatively, D is TRBD1 (6 bases). The CDR3 has 12 residues. Germline V lookup: CDR1 MNHEY, CDR2 SMNVEV (reference sequence). V lost 9 bases and J lost 4, with 12 bases in between.

This clonotype was seen more than once but under ten times. The chain uses TRBV6-4 and TRBJ2-2; D is unclear. The CDR3 is made up of 13 amino acids. The germline CDR1 and CDR2 sequences are MRHNA and SNTAGT. The ends were cut back, 3 bases at V and 0 bases at J, with 2 bases in the middle. The CDR3 coding sequence is TGTGCCAGCAGTGAGGCGAACACCGGGGAGCTGTTTTTT. Translation: CASSEANTGELFF.

The chain combines TRBV11-2 with TRBJ2-3; no clear D gene. The V end was cut by 1 base, the J end by 2 bases, with 10 bases between. The CDR3 loop spans 15 amino acids. CDR1 SGHAT and CDR2 FQNNGV come from the germline V gene. The DNA of the CDR3 is TGTGCCAGCAGCTTAGGTGGCAGCAACACAGATACGCAGTATTTT. The encoded protein is CASSLGGSNTDTQYF.

The CDR3 region is CASSLVTDTEAFF. The CDR3 DNA sequence: TGTGCCAGCAGCTTAGTTACAGACACTGAAGCTTTCTTT. The chain links TRBV7-8 to TRBJ1-1; D is undetermined. The germline gives CDR1 SGHVS, CDR2 FQNEAQ. Trimming cost V 1 base and J 3 bases, with 6 bases left between them. CDR3 length: 13 amino acids.

This clonotype was counted between two and nine times. The V gene is TRBV27, the J gene TRBJ2-1, with TRBD2 matching 11 bases. This CDR3 has 14 amino acids. CDR1 is MNHEY and CDR2 is SMNVEV in the germline V gene (reference sequence). V gave up 7 bases and J gave up 4 bases; unmatched junction bases: 3. CDR3 sequence reads: CASKRLAGYNEQFF. The DNA of the CDR3 is TGTGCCAGCAAGAGACTAGCGGGGTACAATGAGCAGTTCTTC.

CDR3 region: CASGANVLTF. CDR3 DNA sequence: TGTGCCTCTGGGGCCAACGTCCTGACTTTC. This rearrangement joins TRBV5-6 to TRBJ2-6; unclear D gene. There are 10 residues in the CDR3. V lost 10 bases and J 1 base, leaving 0 bases between the germline ends. Germline-derived CDR1 and CDR2 are SGHDT and YYEEEE.

The V call is TRBV19, the J call TRBJ1-5; no clear D gene. Trimming pared 7 bases from V and 3 bases from J, leaving 10 bases between. Germline assignment: CDR1 LNHDA and CDR2 SQIVND (reference sequence). This CDR3 has 13 amino acids. The CDR3, as DNA: TGTGCCAGTACAACAGACTACAATCAGCCCCAGCATTTT. Residues: CASTTDYNQPQHF.

CDR3 loop: CASSIGERGSYEQYF. The DNA for the CDR3 is TGTGCCAGTAGTATCGGGGAACGGGGCTCCTACGAGCAGTACTTC. The V call is TRBV19, the J call TRBJ2-7; D possibly corresponds to TRBD2 (5 bases). The CDR3 spans 15 residues. V shed 3 bases and J shed 0 bases, with 12 bases lying between them. Germline values: CDR1 LNHDA, CDR2 SQIVND (reference sequence).

The genes are TRBV10-2 and TRBJ2-7; D might be TRBD1 or TRBD2, each matching 5 bases. CDR1 and CDR2 (germline): WSHSY, SAAADI. CDR3 length: 14 amino acids. V was clipped by 4 bases and J by 3 bases, with 13 bases between them. CDR3 region: CASSGGPSYYEQYF. The CDR3 bases are TGCGCCAGCAGTGGGGGACCCTCCTACTACGAGCAGTACTTC.

This clonotype appeared a few times. J is TRBJ1-6 and V is TRBV7-2; the D is unclear. Between the trimmed V and J ends, which lost 5 bases and 0 bases, there was a span of 11 bases. The CDR3 is 16 residues long. Germline CDR1 SGHTA, CDR2 FQGNSA. CDR3 DNA sequence: TGTGCCAGCAGCCCCGGACCGAGCTCCTATAATTCACCCCTCCACTTT. The encoded protein is CASSPGPSSYNSPLHF.

The J gene is TRBJ2-7, the V gene TRBV10-2, with D possibly called TRBD1 or TRBD2 (6 bases each). The CDR3 covers 13 residues. With 8 bases removed from V and 4 bases from J, the gap between germline ends came to 15 bases. Germline lookup yields CDR1 WSHSY and CDR2 SAAADI. The CDR3 is CASGGAGFYEQYF. The CDR3 nucleotides are TGCGCCAGCGGGGGCGCGGGATTTTACGAGCAGTACTTC.